A selection of T cell receptor beta chains follows, all from one sample in a study of T cell repertoires in cytomegalovirus infection. Each CDR3 protein is one row after TCRdb ran MiXCR on the reads. This table has about 220,000 distinct CDR3 sequences, 38% appearing once. These receptors' targets are unknown. Sequenced here: CD8+ T cells from cultured PBMCs, sampled from culture after CMV antigen stimulation. The source is a human donor in good health (CMV status not recorded). Some clones in this sample may be carry-over from other donors' samples. CDR3s include the opening cysteine and the closing phenylalanine or tryptophan. The order of the fields is V gene, J gene, D gene, clone size, CDR3 protein, CDR3 DNA. D genes are given only for firm matches. Clone sizes are given selectively: once, few, many, or a class where the clone is expanded.

v_gene: TRBV7-3
j_gene: TRBJ2-2
d_gene: TRBD2
abundance: few
CDR3aa: CASSLPAGTSGGGNTGELFF
CDR3nt: TGTGCCAGCAGCCTCCCGGCGGGGACTAGCGGGGGGGGGAACACCGGGGAGCTGTTTTTT

v_gene: TRBV7-9
j_gene: TRBJ2-7
d_gene: -
abundance: many
CDR3aa: CASSTTASYEQYF
CDR3nt: TGTGCCAGCAGCACGACAGCCTCCTACGAGCAGTACTTC

v_gene: TRBV6-1
j_gene: TRBJ2-5
d_gene: -
abundance: -
CDR3aa: CASSATSGTEETQYF
CDR3nt: TGTGCCAGCAGTGCAACCTCCGGGACGGAAGAGACCCAGTACTTC

v_gene: TRBV7-6
j_gene: TRBJ2-7
d_gene: -
abundance: few
CDR3aa: CASSSTGFTGYEQYF
CDR3nt: TGTGCCAGCAGCTCAACAGGGTTTACAGGCTACGAGCAGTACTTC

v_gene: TRBV12-3/TRBV12-4
j_gene: TRBJ2-5
d_gene: TRBD1
abundance: -
CDR3aa: CASSTRTGGRETQYF
CDR3nt: TGTGCCAGCAGTACCCGAACAGGGGGACGGGAGACCCAGTACTTC

v_gene: TRBV27
j_gene: TRBJ2-4
d_gene: -
abundance: -
CDR3aa: CASQGGANIQYF
CDR3nt: TGTGCCAGCCAAGGGGGGGCAAACATTCAGTACTTC

v_gene: TRBV27
j_gene: TRBJ1-4
d_gene: -
abundance: -
CDR3aa: CASRYLDHANEKLFF
CDR3nt: TGTGCCAGCAGATATCTCGATCATGCTAATGAAAAACTGTTTTTT

v_gene: TRBV5-6
j_gene: TRBJ2-1
d_gene: -
abundance: few
CDR3aa: CASSLMRYNEQFF
CDR3nt: TGTGCCAGCAGCTTAATGCGCTACAATGAGCAGTTCTTC

v_gene: TRBV6-2/TRBV6-3
j_gene: TRBJ2-6
d_gene: -
abundance: -
CDR3aa: CASSYTYRSGANVLTF
CDR3nt: TGTGCCAGCAGTTACACCTACAGGAGCGGGGCCAACGTCCTGACTTTC

v_gene: TRBV5-1
j_gene: TRBJ2-2
d_gene: TRBD1
abundance: few
CDR3aa: CASSSGTVGPRELFF
CDR3nt: TGCGCCAGCAGCTCCGGGACAGTTGGCCCCAGGGAGCTGTTTTTT

v_gene: TRBV7-9
j_gene: TRBJ1-5
d_gene: -
abundance: -
CDR3aa: CASSLANGAQHF
CDR3nt: TGTGCCAGCAGCTTAGCCAATGGAGCCCAGCATTTT

v_gene: TRBV6-1
j_gene: TRBJ2-5
d_gene: TRBD2
abundance: -
CDR3aa: CASSGRLAGGQETQYF
CDR3nt: TGTGCCAGCAGTGGGCGACTAGCGGGGGGCCAAGAGACCCAGTACTTC

v_gene: TRBV7-6
j_gene: TRBJ2-7
d_gene: TRBD2
abundance: few
CDR3aa: CASSPGLAGGFSYEQYF
CDR3nt: TGTGCCAGCAGCCCTGGACTAGCGGGGGGTTTCTCCTACGAGCAGTACTTC

v_gene: TRBV7-9
j_gene: TRBJ1-6
d_gene: -
abundance: once
CDR3aa: CASTQDISYNSPLHF
CDR3nt: TGTGCCAGCACCCAGGACATCTCCTATAATTCACCCCTCCACTTT

v_gene: TRBV4-1
j_gene: TRBJ2-7
d_gene: -
abundance: -
CDR3aa: CASSVRDGIYEQYF
CDR3nt: TGCGCCAGCAGCGTCCGGGACGGGATCTACGAGCAGTACTTC

v_gene: TRBV14
j_gene: TRBJ2-7
d_gene: -
abundance: few
CDR3aa: CASSQGRISNFEYEQYF
CDR3nt: TGTGCCAGCAGCCAGGGCAGGATCTCAAATTTCGAGTACGAGCAGTACTTC

v_gene: TRBV11-2
j_gene: TRBJ1-1
d_gene: -
abundance: -
CDR3aa: CASSSTLNRGEAFF
CDR3nt: TGTGCCAGCAGCAGTACTCTTAACCGGGGTGAAGCTTTCTTT

v_gene: TRBV10-3
j_gene: TRBJ2-7
d_gene: TRBD1
abundance: -
CDR3aa: CAISGGQGRYEQYF
CDR3nt: TGTGCCATCAGTGGGGGACAGGGGCGCTACGAGCAGTACTTC

v_gene: TRBV9
j_gene: TRBJ1-2
d_gene: -
abundance: -
CDR3aa: CASSEQQESANYGYTF
CDR3nt: TGTGCCAGCAGCGAGCAACAGGAGTCAGCTAACTATGGCTACACCTTC

v_gene: TRBV20-1
j_gene: TRBJ2-7
d_gene: TRBD2
abundance: -
CDR3aa: CSARPTSGRVFSYEQYF
CDR3nt: TGCAGTGCTAGACCTACTAGCGGGAGGGTATTCTCCTACGAGCAGTACTTC

v_gene: TRBV7-6
j_gene: TRBJ2-5
d_gene: -
abundance: -
CDR3aa: CASSLHGDSQETQYF
CDR3nt: TGTGCCAGCAGCTTACACGGGGATTCACAAGAGACCCAGTACTTC

v_gene: TRBV4-2
j_gene: TRBJ1-1
d_gene: -
abundance: many
CDR3aa: CASSLERGTEAFF
CDR3nt: TGTGCCAGCAGCCTAGAAAGGGGCACTGAAGCTTTCTTT

v_gene: TRBV5-5
j_gene: TRBJ1-2
d_gene: -
abundance: -
CDR3aa: CASSEGGGSNYGYTF
CDR3nt: TGTGCCAGCAGCGAAGGCGGGGGGTCTAACTATGGCTACACCTTC

v_gene: TRBV7-9
j_gene: TRBJ2-1
d_gene: -
abundance: many
CDR3aa: CASSLARLEGNEQFF
CDR3nt: TGTGCCAGCAGCTTAGCGAGGCTAGAGGGGAATGAGCAGTTCTTC

v_gene: TRBV6-5
j_gene: TRBJ2-4
d_gene: TRBD1
abundance: -
CDR3aa: CASSLSWTGTDIQYF
CDR3nt: TGTGCCAGCAGTCTTTCATGGACAGGGACGGACATTCAGTACTTC

v_gene: TRBV12-3/TRBV12-4
j_gene: TRBJ2-5
d_gene: -
abundance: -
CDR3aa: CASSSAGAGPSETQYF
CDR3nt: TGTGCCAGCAGTTCAGCCGGGGCAGGGCCCTCAGAGACCCAGTACTTC

v_gene: TRBV4-2
j_gene: TRBJ2-7
d_gene: -
abundance: -
CDR3aa: CASSQAGATYEQYF
CDR3nt: TGTGCCAGCAGCCAAGCGGGGGCCACCTACGAGCAGTACTTC

v_gene: TRBV27
j_gene: TRBJ2-1
d_gene: TRBD1
abundance: many
CDR3aa: CASSYGQGGEQFF
CDR3nt: TGTGCCAGCAGTTACGGACAGGGAGGCGAGCAGTTCTTC

v_gene: TRBV7-3
j_gene: TRBJ1-1
d_gene: -
abundance: -
CDR3aa: CASSLIGPSTWYTEAFF
CDR3nt: TGTGCCAGCAGCTTAATAGGGCCCAGTACATGGTACACTGAAGCTTTCTTT

v_gene: TRBV7-9
j_gene: TRBJ2-5
d_gene: TRBD2
abundance: -
CDR3aa: CASSPFAGGPGETQYF
CDR3nt: TGTGCCAGCAGCCCCTTCGCGGGGGGGCCGGGGGAGACCCAGTACTTC

v_gene: TRBV5-1
j_gene: TRBJ1-3
d_gene: -
abundance: -
CDR3aa: CASSFSLLSPTVSGNTTYF
CDR3nt: TGCGCCAGCAGCTTCTCCCTCCTAAGCCCGACAGTCTCTGGAAACACCACATATTTT